This T cell receptor (beta chain) appears in the sequencing data of a study of control samples from healthy donors and cancer patients. Between the trimmed V and J ends, which lost 5 bases and 0 bases, there was a span of 5 bases. Germline V gives CDR1 SGHTA, CDR2 FQGNSA. The length of the CDR3 is 14 residues. Assay: immunoSEQ multiplex PCR; the TCRdb copy retains only in-frame clones and omits some. The repertoire holds roughly 100,000 clones, with about four fifths as singletons. This chain uses TRBV7-2 with TRBJ2-6, with no clear D. The TCR originated in a woman between 50 and 59 years old in good health. Sample: blood. CDR3 residues: CASSQTSGANVLTF. The CDR3, as DNA: TGTGCCAGCAGCCAGACCTCTGGGGCCAACGTCCTGACTTTC.